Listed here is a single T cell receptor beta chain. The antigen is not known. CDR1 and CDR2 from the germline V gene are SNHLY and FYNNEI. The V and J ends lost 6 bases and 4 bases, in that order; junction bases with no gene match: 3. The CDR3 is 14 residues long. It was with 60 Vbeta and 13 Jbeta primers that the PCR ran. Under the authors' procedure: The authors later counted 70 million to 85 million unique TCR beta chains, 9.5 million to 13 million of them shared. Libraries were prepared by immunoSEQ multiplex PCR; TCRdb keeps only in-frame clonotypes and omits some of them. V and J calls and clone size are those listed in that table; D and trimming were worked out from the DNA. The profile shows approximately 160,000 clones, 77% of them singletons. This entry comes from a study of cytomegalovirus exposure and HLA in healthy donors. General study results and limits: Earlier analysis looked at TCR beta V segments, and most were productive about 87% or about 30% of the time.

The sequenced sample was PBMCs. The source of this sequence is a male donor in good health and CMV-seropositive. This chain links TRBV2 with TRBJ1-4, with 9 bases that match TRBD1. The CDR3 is CASRDRGGNEKLFF. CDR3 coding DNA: TGTGCCAGCAGGGACAGGGGCGGTAATGAAAAACTGTTTTTT.